A selection of T cell receptor beta chains follows, all from one sample in a study of CD8 T cells in Susac syndrome. TCRdb fed the immunoSEQ multiplex PCR reads into MiXCR, producing one record per CDR3 protein. The sample lists a few hundred thousand distinct CDR3 sequences; roughly 84% were seen once. Sequencing was carried out using CD8+ T cells from PBMCs. These receptors originate from a human donor with multiple sclerosis. Each CDR3 is given with its conserved first and last residue. A D gene is named only where the DNA matches it firmly. For some rows the clone size is stated as once, few or many, or as a class when expanded; others skip it.

d_gene: -; j_gene: TRBJ2-6; v_gene: TRBV7-8; abundance: -; CDR3aa: CASPDTRRGYGANVLTF; CDR3nt: TGTGCCAGCCCGGACACCCGCAGAGGCTATGGGGCCAACGTCCTGACTTTC
d_gene: -; j_gene: TRBJ2-7; v_gene: TRBV9; abundance: -; CDR3aa: CASSEAINRYEQYF; CDR3nt: TGTGCCAGCAGCGAGGCTATCAACCGCTACGAGCAGTACTTC
d_gene: -; j_gene: TRBJ2-5; v_gene: TRBV2; abundance: -; CDR3aa: CASSDSPVDLKETQYF; CDR3nt: TGTGCCAGCAGTGATAGTCCGGTGGACCTTAAAGAGACCCAGTACTTC
d_gene: -; j_gene: TRBJ2-2; v_gene: TRBV30; abundance: -; CDR3aa: CAWSATPGGMFHGELFF; CDR3nt: TGTGCCTGGAGTGCCACCCCGGGGGGCATGTTTCACGGGGAGCTGTTTTTT
d_gene: -; j_gene: TRBJ1-2; v_gene: TRBV12-5; abundance: -; CDR3aa: CASGSPGGYGYTF; CDR3nt: TGTGCTAGTGGTTCACCCGGGGGGTATGGCTACACCTTC
d_gene: TRBD1; j_gene: TRBJ1-5; v_gene: TRBV9; abundance: -; CDR3aa: CASSPGTGGKPQHF; CDR3nt: TGTGCCAGCAGCCCGGGGACAGGGGGCAAGCCCCAGCATTTT
d_gene: -; j_gene: TRBJ2-1; v_gene: TRBV7-9; abundance: -; CDR3aa: CASSLNPRQTHNEQFF; CDR3nt: TGTGCCAGCAGCTTAAACCCCCGACAGACCCACAATGAGCAGTTCTTC
d_gene: TRBD1; j_gene: TRBJ2-1; v_gene: TRBV2; abundance: -; CDR3aa: CASRGTVHEQFF; CDR3nt: TGTGCCAGCAGGGGGACAGTCCACGAGCAGTTCTTC
d_gene: -; j_gene: TRBJ2-1; v_gene: TRBV7-9; abundance: -; CDR3aa: CASSLESREQFF; CDR3nt: TGTGCCAGCAGCTTAGAGTCTCGAGAGCAGTTCTTC
d_gene: -; j_gene: TRBJ1-5; v_gene: TRBV6-1; abundance: -; CDR3aa: CASSSGLWASNQPQHF; CDR3nt: TGTGCCAGCTCCTCCGGGCTCTGGGCCAGCAATCAGCCCCAGCATTTT
d_gene: -; j_gene: TRBJ1-1; v_gene: TRBV7-9; abundance: -; CDR3aa: CASKGGALDTEAFF; CDR3nt: TGTGCCAGCAAGGGAGGGGCGTTGGACACTGAAGCTTTCTTT
d_gene: TRBD1; j_gene: TRBJ1-1; v_gene: TRBV7-9; abundance: -; CDR3aa: CASSQTNRGRTEAFF; CDR3nt: TGTGCCAGCAGCCAGACTAACAGGGGGCGCACTGAAGCTTTCTTT
d_gene: TRBD1; j_gene: TRBJ1-6; v_gene: TRBV9; abundance: -; CDR3aa: CASSVRDRGHSPLHF; CDR3nt: TGTGCCAGCAGCGTCCGGGACAGGGGGCATTCACCCCTCCACTTT
d_gene: TRBD2; j_gene: TRBJ2-3; v_gene: TRBV9; abundance: -; CDR3aa: CASSVTSSGRFTDTQYF; CDR3nt: TGTGCCAGCAGCGTGACCTCTAGCGGGAGATTCACAGATACGCAGTATTTT
d_gene: TRBD2; j_gene: TRBJ2-5; v_gene: TRBV6-1; abundance: -; CDR3aa: CASRPFTSGPYQETQYF; CDR3nt: TGTGCCAGCAGACCCTTCACTAGCGGACCCTACCAAGAGACCCAGTACTTC
d_gene: -; j_gene: TRBJ1-1; v_gene: TRBV18; abundance: -; CDR3aa: CASSPRDTEAFF; CDR3nt: TGTGCCAGCTCCCCGCGAGACACTGAAGCTTTCTTT
d_gene: TRBD2; j_gene: TRBJ2-3; v_gene: TRBV20-1; abundance: -; CDR3aa: CSAIMGLAGPSTDTQYF; CDR3nt: TGCAGTGCCATCATGGGACTAGCGGGACCCTCCACAGATACGCAGTATTTT
d_gene: -; j_gene: TRBJ1-5; v_gene: TRBV28; abundance: -; CDR3aa: CAIGIWPQHF; CDR3nt: TGTGCCATAGGCATATGGCCCCAGCATTTT
d_gene: TRBD2; j_gene: TRBJ2-1; v_gene: TRBV7-9; abundance: -; CDR3aa: CASSVPAGGSNNEQFF; CDR3nt: TGTGCCAGCAGCGTCCCAGCGGGAGGATCAAACAATGAGCAGTTCTTC
d_gene: -; j_gene: TRBJ2-1; v_gene: TRBV7-9; abundance: -; CDR3aa: CASTSSGAGTMTYNEQFF; CDR3nt: TGTGCCAGCACCTCCTCTGGGGCGGGAACAATGACCTACAATGAGCAGTTCTTC
d_gene: TRBD1; j_gene: TRBJ1-1; v_gene: TRBV4-1; abundance: -; CDR3aa: CASSSIGQENLNTEAFF; CDR3nt: TGCGCCAGCAGCTCCATAGGACAGGAAAATCTGAACACTGAAGCTTTCTTT
d_gene: -; j_gene: TRBJ2-2; v_gene: TRBV28; abundance: -; CDR3aa: CASSLAVVGELFF; CDR3nt: TGTGCCAGCAGTTTAGCGGTGGTCGGGGAGCTGTTTTTT
d_gene: -; j_gene: TRBJ2-2; v_gene: TRBV12-3/TRBV12-4; abundance: once; CDR3aa: CASTDRSGELFF; CDR3nt: TGTGCCAGCACGGATAGGTCCGGGGAGCTGTTTTTT
d_gene: TRBD2; j_gene: TRBJ2-7; v_gene: TRBV5-4; abundance: -; CDR3aa: CASSSNSGGGTYEQYF; CDR3nt: TGTGCCAGCAGCTCAAATTCTGGGGGAGGGACCTACGAGCAGTACTTC
d_gene: -; j_gene: TRBJ2-3; v_gene: TRBV28; abundance: -; CDR3aa: CASSLFDQGPDTQYF; CDR3nt: TGTGCCAGCAGTTTATTCGACCAGGGCCCAGATACGCAGTATTTT
d_gene: -; j_gene: TRBJ2-5; v_gene: TRBV7-9; abundance: -; CDR3aa: CASSLAAGAQETQYF; CDR3nt: TGTGCCAGCAGCTTAGCCGCGGGGGCACAAGAGACCCAGTACTTC
d_gene: TRBD2; j_gene: TRBJ2-7; v_gene: TRBV27; abundance: few; CDR3aa: CASSAGGPYEQYF; CDR3nt: TGTGCCTCCTCAGCGGGAGGGCCATACGAGCAGTACTTC
d_gene: TRBD1; j_gene: TRBJ2-5; v_gene: TRBV9; abundance: once; CDR3aa: CASSVGEGLTGARETQYF; CDR3nt: TGTGCCAGCAGCGTAGGTGAGGGGCTGACAGGGGCCCGAGAGACCCAGTACTTC
d_gene: -; j_gene: TRBJ1-1; v_gene: TRBV28; abundance: -; CDR3aa: CASSGIGVRLATEAFF; CDR3nt: TGTGCCAGCAGTGGGATTGGGGTGAGGTTGGCAACTGAAGCTTTCTTT
d_gene: TRBD2; j_gene: TRBJ2-3; v_gene: TRBV28; abundance: -; CDR3aa: CASRIAGGADTQYF; CDR3nt: TGTGCCAGCAGGATAGCGGGAGGGGCAGATACGCAGTATTTT
d_gene: -; j_gene: TRBJ2-7; v_gene: TRBV20-1; abundance: -; CDR3aa: CSARDAAEQYF; CDR3nt: TGCAGTGCTAGAGATGCGGCAGAGCAGTACTTC
d_gene: -; j_gene: TRBJ1-1; v_gene: TRBV6-1; abundance: -; CDR3aa: CASSWINTEAFF; CDR3nt: TGTGCCAGCAGTTGGATAAACACTGAAGCTTTCTTT
d_gene: TRBD1; j_gene: TRBJ2-1; v_gene: TRBV5-1; abundance: -; CDR3aa: CASSVTGGTYNEQFF; CDR3nt: TGCGCCAGCAGCGTTACAGGGGGCACCTACAATGAGCAGTTCTTC
d_gene: -; j_gene: TRBJ2-1; v_gene: TRBV4-2; abundance: -; CDR3aa: CASSQVDGDNEQFF; CDR3nt: TGTGCCAGCAGCCAAGTGGACGGAGACAATGAGCAGTTCTTC
d_gene: TRBD2; j_gene: TRBJ2-1; v_gene: TRBV5-5; abundance: -; CDR3aa: CASSLSWLGGNEQFF; CDR3nt: TGTGCCAGCAGCTTGTCCTGGTTGGGGGGGAATGAGCAGTTCTTC
d_gene: TRBD1; j_gene: TRBJ2-5; v_gene: TRBV7-9; abundance: -; CDR3aa: CASSLQGGNETQYF; CDR3nt: TGTGCCAGCAGCTTACAAGGGGGCAATGAGACCCAGTACTTC
d_gene: -; j_gene: TRBJ2-7; v_gene: TRBV24-1; abundance: -; CDR3aa: CATSDSMTRDPYEQYF; CDR3nt: TGTGCCACCAGTGATAGCATGACCAGGGACCCGTACGAGCAGTACTTC
d_gene: TRBD2; j_gene: TRBJ2-2; v_gene: TRBV7-6; abundance: -; CDR3aa: CASSEDGLAGVSGELFF; CDR3nt: TGTGCCAGCAGCGAGGACGGACTAGCGGGAGTATCCGGGGAGCTGTTTTTT
d_gene: -; j_gene: TRBJ2-1; v_gene: TRBV9; abundance: -; CDR3aa: CASRENEQFF; CDR3nt: TGTGCCAGCAGGGAGAATGAGCAGTTCTTC
d_gene: -; j_gene: TRBJ2-2; v_gene: TRBV30; abundance: -; CDR3aa: CAWSDTGELFF; CDR3nt: TGTGCCTGGAGTGACACCGGGGAGCTGTTTTTT
d_gene: -; j_gene: TRBJ1-2; v_gene: TRBV9; abundance: -; CDR3aa: CASSPPTGFLGYTF; CDR3nt: TGTGCCAGCAGCCCACCGACAGGCTTTTTGGGCTACACCTTC
d_gene: TRBD2; j_gene: TRBJ2-2; v_gene: TRBV5-1; abundance: -; CDR3aa: CASSAGDSGELFF; CDR3nt: TGCGCCAGTAGTGCGGGGGACTCCGGGGAGCTGTTTTTT
d_gene: -; j_gene: TRBJ1-2; v_gene: TRBV3-1; abundance: -; CDR3aa: CASSPFGRNYGYTF; CDR3nt: TGTGCCAGCAGCCCCTTCGGACGCAACTATGGCTACACCTTC
d_gene: -; j_gene: TRBJ2-1; v_gene: TRBV4-1; abundance: -; CDR3aa: CASSQRINEQFF; CDR3nt: TGCGCCAGCAGCCAAAGGATCAATGAGCAGTTCTTC
d_gene: -; j_gene: TRBJ1-1; v_gene: TRBV13; abundance: -; CDR3aa: CASSLGHSLGEYTEAFF; CDR3nt: TGTGCCAGCAGCTTAGGCCACAGTCTCGGGGAATACACTGAAGCTTTCTTT
d_gene: TRBD1; j_gene: TRBJ2-4; v_gene: TRBV28; abundance: -; CDR3aa: CASSRQGALAKNIQYF; CDR3nt: TGTGCCAGCAGTCGACAGGGGGCTCTAGCCAAAAACATTCAGTACTTC
d_gene: TRBD1; j_gene: TRBJ2-3; v_gene: TRBV16; abundance: -; CDR3aa: CASSQGDSPTDTQYF; CDR3nt: TGTGCCAGCAGCCAAGGGGACAGCCCCACAGATACGCAGTATTTT
d_gene: TRBD2; j_gene: TRBJ2-5; v_gene: TRBV2; abundance: -; CDR3aa: CASSVPAGDQETQYF; CDR3nt: TGTGCCAGCAGTGTTCCAGCGGGGGATCAAGAGACCCAGTACTTC
d_gene: TRBD2; j_gene: TRBJ2-3; v_gene: TRBV5-1; abundance: -; CDR3aa: CASSPGTSARPTDTQYF; CDR3nt: TGCGCCAGCAGCCCTGGGACTAGCGCCAGACCCACAGATACGCAGTATTTT
d_gene: TRBD2; j_gene: TRBJ2-1; v_gene: TRBV28; abundance: -; CDR3aa: CASSGTSFGFGEQFF; CDR3nt: TGTGCCAGCAGTGGGACTAGTTTTGGCTTCGGTGAGCAGTTCTTC
d_gene: -; j_gene: TRBJ1-1; v_gene: TRBV2; abundance: -; CDR3aa: CASPNPGWGSTEAFF; CDR3nt: TGTGCCAGCCCAAACCCCGGGTGGGGGAGCACTGAAGCTTTCTTT
d_gene: -; j_gene: TRBJ2-2; v_gene: TRBV5-5; abundance: -; CDR3aa: CASSLGLPLDTGELFF; CDR3nt: TGTGCCAGCAGCTTGGGACTCCCGCTGGACACCGGGGAGCTGTTTTTT
d_gene: TRBD2; j_gene: TRBJ2-1; v_gene: TRBV19; abundance: -; CDR3aa: CASSITSGVAGGRGNEQFF; CDR3nt: TGTGCCAGTAGTATAACCAGCGGGGTAGCGGGAGGCCGTGGGAATGAGCAGTTCTTC
d_gene: -; j_gene: TRBJ2-3; v_gene: TRBV29-1; abundance: -; CDR3aa: CSVDNGRTADTQYF; CDR3nt: TGCAGCGTTGATAATGGCAGAACGGCGGATACGCAGTATTTT
d_gene: TRBD1; j_gene: TRBJ2-1; v_gene: TRBV29-1; abundance: -; CDR3aa: CSVIRQGGQFF; CDR3nt: TGCAGCGTAATAAGACAGGGTGGGCAGTTCTTC